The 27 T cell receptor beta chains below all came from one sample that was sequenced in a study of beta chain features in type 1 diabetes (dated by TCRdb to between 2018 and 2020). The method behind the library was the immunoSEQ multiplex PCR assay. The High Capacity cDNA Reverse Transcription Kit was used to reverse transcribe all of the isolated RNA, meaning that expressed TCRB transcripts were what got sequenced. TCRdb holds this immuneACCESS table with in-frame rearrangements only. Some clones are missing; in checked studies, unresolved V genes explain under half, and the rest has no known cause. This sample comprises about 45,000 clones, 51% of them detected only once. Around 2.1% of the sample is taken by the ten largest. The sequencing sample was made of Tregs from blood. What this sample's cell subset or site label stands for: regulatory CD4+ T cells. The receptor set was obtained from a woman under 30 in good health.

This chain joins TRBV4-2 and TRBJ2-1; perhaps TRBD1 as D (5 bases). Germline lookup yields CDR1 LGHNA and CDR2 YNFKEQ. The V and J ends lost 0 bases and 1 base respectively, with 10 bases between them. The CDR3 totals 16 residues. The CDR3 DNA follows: TGTGCCAGCAGCCAAGATAAGGGGCGATCCTACAATGAGCAGTTCTTC. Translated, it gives CASSQDKGRSYNEQFF.

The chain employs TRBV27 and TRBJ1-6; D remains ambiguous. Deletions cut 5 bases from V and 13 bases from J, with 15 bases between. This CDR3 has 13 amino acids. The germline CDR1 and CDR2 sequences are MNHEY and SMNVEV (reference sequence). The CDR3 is CASSPVWAFPLHF. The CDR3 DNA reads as TGTGCCAGCAGTCCCGTATGGGCGTTTCCCCTCCACTTT.

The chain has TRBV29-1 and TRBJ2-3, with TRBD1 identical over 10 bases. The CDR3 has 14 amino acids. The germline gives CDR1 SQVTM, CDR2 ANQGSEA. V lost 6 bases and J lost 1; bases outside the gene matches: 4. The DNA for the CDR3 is TGCAGCGTCCCCGGGACAGGGGGCACAGATACGCAGTATTTT. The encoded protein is CSVPGTGGTDTQYF.

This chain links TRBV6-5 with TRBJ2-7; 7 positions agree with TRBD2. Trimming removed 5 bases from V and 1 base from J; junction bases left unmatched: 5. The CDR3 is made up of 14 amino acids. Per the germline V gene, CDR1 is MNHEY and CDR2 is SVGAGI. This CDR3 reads CASSLSGISYEQYF. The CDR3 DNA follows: TGTGCCAGCAGTCTAAGCGGGATATCCTACGAGCAGTACTTC.

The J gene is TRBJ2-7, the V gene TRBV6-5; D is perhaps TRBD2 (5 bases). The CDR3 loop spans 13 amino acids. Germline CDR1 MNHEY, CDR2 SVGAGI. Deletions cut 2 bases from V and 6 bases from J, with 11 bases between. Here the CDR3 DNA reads TGTGCCAGCAGTTACGCCCTAGCCGTCGAGCAGTACTTC. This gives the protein CASSYALAVEQYF.

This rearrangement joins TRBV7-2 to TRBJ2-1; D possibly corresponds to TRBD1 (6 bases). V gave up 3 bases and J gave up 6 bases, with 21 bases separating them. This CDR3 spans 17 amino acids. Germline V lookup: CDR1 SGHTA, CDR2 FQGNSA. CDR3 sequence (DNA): TGTGCCAGCAGCTTGAGGACCGGGACAAGAACTCGCAATGAGCAGTTCTTC. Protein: CASSLRTGTRTRNEQFF. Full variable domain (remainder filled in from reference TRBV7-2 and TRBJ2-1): GAGVSQSPSNKVTEKGKDVELRCDPISGHTALYWYRQSLGQGLEFLIYFQGNSAPDKSGLPSDRFSAERTGGSVSTLTIQRTQQEDSAVYLCASSLRTGTRTRNEQFFGPGTRLTVL.

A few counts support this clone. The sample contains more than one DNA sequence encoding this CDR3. The CDR3 DNA sequence: TGTGCCAGCAGCTTAGAAGCGGGAGTTATAAATGAGCAGTTCTTC. Amino acids: CASSLEAGVINEQFF. The chain has TRBV7-6 and TRBJ2-1; 8 nucleotides line up with TRBD2. Per the germline V gene, CDR1 is SGHVS and CDR2 is FNYEAQ. The junction had 6 bases not matched to a gene; V was cut back by 1 base and J by 7 bases. CDR3 size: 15 residues. Filled out from reference TRBV7-6 and TRBJ2-1, the complete variable domain reads GAGVSQSPRYKVTKRGQDVALRCDPISGHVSLYWYRQALGQGPEFLTYFNYEAQQDKSGLPNDRFSAERPEGSISTLTIQRTEQRDSAMYRCASSLEAGVINEQFFGPGTRLTVL.

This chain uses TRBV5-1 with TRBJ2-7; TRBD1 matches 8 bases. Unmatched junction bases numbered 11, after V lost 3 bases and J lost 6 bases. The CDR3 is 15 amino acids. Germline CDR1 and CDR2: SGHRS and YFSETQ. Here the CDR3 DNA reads TGCGCCAGCAGCTCGACACGGGGACAGGTAACCGAGCAGTACTTC. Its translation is CASSSTRGQVTEQYF.

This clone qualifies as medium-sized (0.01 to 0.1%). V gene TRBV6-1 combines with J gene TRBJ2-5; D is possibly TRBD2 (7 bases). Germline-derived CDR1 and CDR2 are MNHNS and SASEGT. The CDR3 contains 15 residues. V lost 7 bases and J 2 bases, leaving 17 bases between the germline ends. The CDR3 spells CASTALGGGQETQYF. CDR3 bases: TGTGCCAGCACCGCTCTAGGGGGGGGGCAAGAGACCCAGTACTTC.

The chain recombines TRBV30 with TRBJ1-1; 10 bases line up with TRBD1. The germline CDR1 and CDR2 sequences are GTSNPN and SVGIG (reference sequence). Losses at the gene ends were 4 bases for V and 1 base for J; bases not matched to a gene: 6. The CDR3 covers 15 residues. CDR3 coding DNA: TGTGCCTGGAAGGGACAGGGGATAGGGAACACTGAAGCTTTCTTT. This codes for CAWKGQGIGNTEAFF.

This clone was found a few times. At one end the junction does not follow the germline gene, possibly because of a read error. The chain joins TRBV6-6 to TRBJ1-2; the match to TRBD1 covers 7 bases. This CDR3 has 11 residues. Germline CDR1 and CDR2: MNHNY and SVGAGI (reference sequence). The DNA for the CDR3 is TGTGCCAGCAGTTACCTGGGAGGACAGGTCTTC. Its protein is CASSYLGGQVF.

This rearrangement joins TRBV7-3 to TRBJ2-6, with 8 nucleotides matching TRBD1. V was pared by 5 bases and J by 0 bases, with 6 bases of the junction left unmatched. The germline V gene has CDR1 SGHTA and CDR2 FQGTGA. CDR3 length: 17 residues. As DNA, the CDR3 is TGTGCCAGCAGCCTCGGACAGGGAGTCTCTGGGGCCAACGTCCTGACTTTC. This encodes CASSLGQGVSGANVLTF.

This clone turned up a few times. Written as DNA, the CDR3 is TGTGCCAGCAGTTCGCTCAGGGGCGCCTACGAGCAGTACTTC. Translated: CASSSLRGAYEQYF. The V call is TRBV27, the J call TRBJ2-7, with D tentatively TRBD1 (6 bases). CDR3 length equals 14 residues. Germline V gene sequence: CDR1 MNHEY, CDR2 SMNVEV (reference sequence). V lost 4 bases to trimming and J lost 2 bases, with 12 bases between them.

The CDR3 DNA reads TGTGCCAGTCCGCCCTCCACGGCTAGCGGGAACCCCCATGAGCAGTTCTTC. Translated: CASPPSTASGNPHEQFF. The chain uses TRBV28 and TRBJ2-1, with 9 bases fitting TRBD2. V trimming: 9 bases; J trimming: 8 bases; junction bases outside the gene matches: 20. This CDR3 has 17 residues. Germline-derived CDR1 and CDR2 are MDHEN and SYDVKM.

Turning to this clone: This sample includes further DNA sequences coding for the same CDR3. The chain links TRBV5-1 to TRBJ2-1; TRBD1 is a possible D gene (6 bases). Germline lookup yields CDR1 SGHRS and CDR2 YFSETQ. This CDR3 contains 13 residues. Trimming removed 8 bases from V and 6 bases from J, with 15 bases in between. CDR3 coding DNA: TGCGCCAGTAGTGTACAGGGCAGCAATGAGCAGTTCTTC. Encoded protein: CASSVQGSNEQFF.

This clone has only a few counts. CDR3 in amino acids: CASSQQGTSGSSLNIQYF. The CDR3, as DNA: TGTGCCAGCAGCCAGCAGGGGACTAGCGGGAGTTCTCTAAACATTCAGTACTTC. This chain joins TRBV7-2 and TRBJ2-4; 14 nucleotides align to TRBD2. With 5 bases clipped from V and 6 bases from J, the junction kept 12 bases outside the gene matches. Looked up from germline, CDR1 is SGHTA and CDR2 is FQGNSA. This CDR3 region has 18 residues.

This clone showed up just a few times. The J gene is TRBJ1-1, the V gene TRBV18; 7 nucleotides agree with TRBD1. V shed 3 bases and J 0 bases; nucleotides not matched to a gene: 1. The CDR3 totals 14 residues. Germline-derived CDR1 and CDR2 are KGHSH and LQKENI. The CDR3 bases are TGTGCCAGCTCACCCGGGACAGTGAACACTGAAGCTTTCTTT. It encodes CASSPGTVNTEAFF.

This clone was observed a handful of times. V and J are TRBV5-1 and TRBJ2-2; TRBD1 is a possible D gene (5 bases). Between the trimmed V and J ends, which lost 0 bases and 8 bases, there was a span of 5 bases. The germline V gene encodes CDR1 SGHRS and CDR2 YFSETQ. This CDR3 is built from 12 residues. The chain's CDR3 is CASSLGQGELFF. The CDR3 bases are TGCGCCAGCAGCTTGGGACAGGGGGAGCTGTTTTTT.

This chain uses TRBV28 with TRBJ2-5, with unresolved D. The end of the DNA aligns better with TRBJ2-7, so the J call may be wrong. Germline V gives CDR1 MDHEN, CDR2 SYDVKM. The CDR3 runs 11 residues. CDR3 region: CASSFNYEQYF. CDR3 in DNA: TGTGCCAGCAGTTTTAACTACGAGCAGTACTTC.

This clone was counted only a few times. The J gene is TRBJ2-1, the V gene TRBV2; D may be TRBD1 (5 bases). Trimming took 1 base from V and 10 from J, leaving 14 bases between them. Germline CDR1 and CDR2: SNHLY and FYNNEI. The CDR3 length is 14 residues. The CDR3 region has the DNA TGTGCCAGCAGTGAAGAGTCAGGGTATAACGAGCAGTTCTTC. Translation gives CASSEESGYNEQFF.

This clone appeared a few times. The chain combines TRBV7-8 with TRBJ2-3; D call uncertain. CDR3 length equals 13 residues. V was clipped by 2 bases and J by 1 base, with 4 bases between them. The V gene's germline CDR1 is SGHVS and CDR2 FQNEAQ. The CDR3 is CASSLFGTDTQYF. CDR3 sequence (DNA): TGTGCCAGCAGCTTATTCGGCACAGATACGCAGTATTTT.

CDR3 nucleotide sequence: TGTGCCAGCAGCTCACGACTAGCGGAGTACAATGAGCAGTTCTTC. This gives the protein CASSSRLAEYNEQFF. The chain couples TRBV9 to TRBJ2-1; 9 nucleotides match TRBD2. CDR1 SGDLS and CDR2 YYNGEE come from the germline V gene. The CDR3 sequence is 15 residues long. The V gene end was trimmed by 4 bases and the J gene end by 4 bases; junction bases not matched to a gene: 6.

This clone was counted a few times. CDR3 protein: CASSLLASGWSYNEQFF. For the CDR3, the DNA is TGTGCCAGCAGCTTATTGGCTAGCGGGTGGTCCTACAATGAGCAGTTCTTC. The chain links TRBV7-9 to TRBJ2-1; 8 bases match TRBD2. V lost 2 bases and J lost 1; bases outside the gene matches: 7. Germline V CDR1 and CDR2: SEHNR, FQNEAQ (reference sequence). This CDR3 spans 17 amino acids.

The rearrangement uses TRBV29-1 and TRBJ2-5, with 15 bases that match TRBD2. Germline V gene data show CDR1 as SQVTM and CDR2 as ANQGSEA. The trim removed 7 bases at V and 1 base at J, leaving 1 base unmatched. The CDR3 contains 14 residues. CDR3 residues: CSAGLAGGQETQYF. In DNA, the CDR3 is TGCAGCGCGGGACTAGCGGGAGGCCAAGAGACCCAGTACTTC.

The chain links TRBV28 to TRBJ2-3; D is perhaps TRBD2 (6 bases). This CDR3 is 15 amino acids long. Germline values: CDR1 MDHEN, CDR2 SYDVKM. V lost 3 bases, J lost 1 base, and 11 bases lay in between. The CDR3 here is CASSFAGRRTDTQYF. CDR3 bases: TGTGCCAGCAGTTTCGCGGGGAGACGCACAGATACGCAGTATTTT. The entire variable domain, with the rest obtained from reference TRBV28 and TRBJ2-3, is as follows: DVKVTQSSRYLVKRTGEKVFLECVQDMDHENMFWYRQDPGLGLRLIYFSYDVKMKEKGDIPEGYSVSREKKERFSLILESASTNQTSMYLCASSFAGRRTDTQYFGPGTRLTVL.

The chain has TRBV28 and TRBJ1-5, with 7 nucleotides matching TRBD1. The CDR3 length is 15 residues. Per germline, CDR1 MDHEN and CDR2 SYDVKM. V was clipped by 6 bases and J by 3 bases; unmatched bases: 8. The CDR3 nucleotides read TGTGCCAGCAGCCGACAGGGAACCCTCAATCAGCCCCAGCATTTT. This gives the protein CASSRQGTLNQPQHF.

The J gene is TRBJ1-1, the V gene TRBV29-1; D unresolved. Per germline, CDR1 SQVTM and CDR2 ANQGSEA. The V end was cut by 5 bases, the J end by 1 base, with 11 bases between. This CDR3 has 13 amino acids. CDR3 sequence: CSVWGGGNTEAFF. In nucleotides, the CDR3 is TGCAGCGTTTGGGGAGGCGGGAACACTGAAGCTTTCTTT. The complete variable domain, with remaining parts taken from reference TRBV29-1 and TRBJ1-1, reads SAVISQKPSRDICQRGTSLTIQCQVDSQVTMMFWYRQQPGQSLTLIATANQGSEATYESGFVIDKFPISRPNLTFSTLTVSNMSPEDSSIYLCSVWGGGNTEAFFGQGTRLTVV.